Below are 26 T cell receptor beta chains sequenced from a single sample in a study of blood T cell repertoires in COVID-19. Profiled with immunoSEQ multiplex PCR; TCRdb holds only in-frame clones, not every one. The profile shows 200,000 or so clones, about 80% of them singletons. Material for sequencing was PBMCs or T cells enriched from blood (not recorded which). The origin of the receptors is a man in his forties or fifties who had recovered from COVID-19.

The CDR3 DNA sequence: TGTGCCAGTAGAACCAGGGGGTCCGGGGAGCTGTTTTTT. Amino acids: CASRTRGSGELFF. The chain has TRBV19 and TRBJ2-2, with 7 bases matching TRBD1. This CDR3 region has 13 residues. V shed 6 bases and J 6 bases; nucleotides not matched to a gene: 4. The V gene's germline CDR1 is LNHDA and CDR2 SQIVND (reference sequence).

V usage is TRBV18 and J usage is TRBJ1-4, with D possibly being TRBD1 (5 bases). This CDR3 spans 16 amino acids. With 4 bases removed from V and 16 bases from J, the gap between germline ends came to 28 bases. CDR1 KGHSH and CDR2 LQKENI come from the germline V gene. The CDR3 protein is CASSHARVGDLAGTFF. The CDR3 DNA is TGTGCCAGCTCACACGCCCGGGTGGGGGACCTGGCGGGGACGTTTTTT.

V gene TRBV10-3 combines with J gene TRBJ1-6; TRBD1 is a possible D gene (6 bases). Trimming removed 2 bases from V and 8 bases from J, with 10 bases in between. Germline CDR1 is ENHRY and CDR2 is SYGVKD. This CDR3 spans 14 amino acids. CDR3 protein: CAISEHRADSPLHF. CDR3 coding DNA: TGTGCCATCAGTGAGCACAGGGCAGATTCACCCCTCCACTTT.

The J gene is TRBJ1-1, the V gene TRBV19; D uncertain. This CDR3 region has 14 residues. Trimming took off 3 bases at V and 2 bases at J, with 10 bases between the two ends. Germline loops: CDR1 LNHDA, CDR2 SQIVND (reference sequence). The chain's CDR3 is CASSMRERNTEAFF. CDR3 nucleotide sequence: TGTGCCAGTAGTATGAGGGAGAGAAACACTGAAGCTTTCTTT. Full variable domain (rest looked up from reference TRBV19 and TRBJ1-1): DGGITQSPKYLFRKEGQNVTLSCEQNLNHDAMYWYRQDPGQGLRLIYYSQIVNDFQKGDIAEGYSVSREKKESFPLTVTSAQKNPTAFYLCASSMRERNTEAFFGQGTRLTVV.

The J gene is TRBJ1-6, the V gene TRBV4-2, with unresolved D. The length of the CDR3 is 17 residues. The ends were cut back, 1 base at V and 0 bases at J, with 10 bases in the middle. CDR1 is LGHNA, CDR2 YNFKEQ, per germline. The DNA for the CDR3 is TGTGCCAGCAGCCAAGTCAGTGCGGGCTCCTATAATTCACCCCTCCACTTT. Translated, it gives CASSQVSAGSYNSPLHF.

The chain combines TRBV4-1 with TRBJ1-4, with D maybe TRBD1 (5 bases). The CDR3 loop spans 15 amino acids. With 0 bases removed from V and 5 bases from J, the gap between germline ends came to 10 bases. Germline-derived CDR1 and CDR2 are MGHRA and YSYEKL. The CDR3 DNA sequence: TGCGCCAGCAGCCAAGATCAGGGTCGGAATGAAAAACTGTTTTTT. This translates into CASSQDQGRNEKLFF.

This clone has more than one count but fewer than ten. The genes are TRBV5-1 and TRBJ1-1; 7 bases are a match to TRBD1. The CDR3 has 12 residues. V lost 7 bases to trimming and J lost 6 bases; unmatched junction nucleotides: 6. Per the germline V gene, CDR1 is SGHRS and CDR2 is YFSETQ. CDR3 protein: CASARQGAEAFF. For the CDR3, the DNA is TGCGCCAGCGCCCGACAGGGAGCTGAAGCTTTCTTT.

The chain is built from TRBV7-8 and TRBJ1-2; tentative D call: TRBD1 (5 bases). Germline assignment: CDR1 SGHVS and CDR2 FQNEAQ. Trimming removed 1 base at V and 2 bases at J, with 11 bases between. The CDR3 runs to 15 residues. In nucleotides, the CDR3 is TGTGCCAGCAGCTTAGAGCACGGGGGAAACTATGGCTACACCTTC. Translating it yields CASSLEHGGNYGYTF.

The rearrangement joins TRBV4-3 to TRBJ1-2, with TRBD1 identical over 12 bases. The V segment lost 2 bases and the J segment 4 bases; nucleotides outside the gene matches: 8. Germline V gene sequence: CDR1 LGHNA, CDR2 YSLEER. The CDR3 contains 17 residues. The DNA of the CDR3 is TGCGCCAGCAGCCAACACAATCCGGGACAGGGGGCCTATGGCTACACCTTC. Its translation is CASSQHNPGQGAYGYTF.

This chain joins TRBV4-1 and TRBJ2-5; 7 bases align to TRBD2. J lost 7 bases, V lost 0 bases, and 11 bases had no gene match. This CDR3 comprises 16 residues. The V gene's germline CDR1 is MGHRA and CDR2 YSYEKL. The CDR3 nucleotides are TGCGCCAGCAGCCAAGATCCGTCTAGCGGAGGTGGGACCCAGTACTTC. Translating gives CASSQDPSSGGGTQYF.

V is TRBV4-3 and J is TRBJ2-1, with 9 bases matching TRBD2. V shed 1 base, J shed 10 bases, and the junction held 5 bases outside the gene matches. Germline V CDR1 and CDR2: LGHNA, YSLEER. This CDR3 spans 14 amino acids. The CDR3 protein is CASSQAGGGAEQFF. CDR3 sequence (DNA): TGCGCCAGCAGCCAAGCGGGCGGGGGGGCGGAGCAGTTCTTC.

This chain joins TRBV11-2 and TRBJ1-4; TRBD1 matches 11 bases. V dropped 2 bases and J dropped 6; count of bases not matched to a gene: 11. This CDR3 is 18 amino acids long. Germline V gene lookup returns CDR1 SGHAT and CDR2 FQNNGV. CDR3: CASSLRGTGGFGDEKLFF. The CDR3 coding sequence is TGTGCCAGCAGCTTACGGGGGACAGGGGGTTTTGGGGATGAAAAACTGTTTTTT.

The rearrangement joins TRBV13 to TRBJ2-1; 13 positions agree with TRBD2. The CDR3 length is 13 residues. Looked up from germline, CDR1 is PRHDT and CDR2 is FYEKMQ (reference sequence). Unmatched junction bases numbered 3, after V lost 4 bases and J lost 12 bases. DNA for the CDR3: TGTGCCAGCAGCTCCGGGACTAGCGGGGCGCAGTTCTTC. Protein sequence: CASSSGTSGAQFF. Full variable domain (outside the CDR3, taken from reference TRBV13 and TRBJ2-1): AAGVIQSPRHLIKEKRETATLKCYPIPRHDTVYWYQQGPGQDPQFLISFYEKMQSDKGSIPDRFSAQQFSDYHSELNMSSLELGDSALYFCASSSGTSGAQFFGPGTRLTVL.

The rearrangement links TRBV5-1 to TRBJ2-7; D gene uncertain. The CDR3 sequence is 12 residues long. The germline CDR1 and CDR2 sequences are SGHRS and YFSETQ. The V end was cut by 0 bases, the J end by 5 bases, with 6 bases between. In DNA form, the CDR3 reads TGCGCCAGCAGCTTGGGGGCTGACGAGCAGTACTTC. Protein product: CASSLGADEQYF.

The rearrangement uses TRBV6-2 or TRBV6-3 and TRBJ2-5, with D unresolved. Germline V lookup: CDR1 MNHEY, CDR2 SVGEGT. Deletions cut 1 base from V and 10 bases from J, with 7 bases between. CDR3 length: 11 residues. Here the CDR3 reads CASSYYSDQYF. The DNA of the CDR3 is TGTGCCAGCAGTTACTACAGTGACCAGTACTTC.

This clone occurred many times. CDR3 protein: CASSDLFGKSYEQYF. For the CDR3, the DNA is TGTGCCAGCAGTGACCTCTTTGGCAAATCCTACGAGCAGTACTTC. The chain uses TRBV6-1 and TRBJ2-7; D is undetermined. The V gene lost 3 bases and the J gene lost 1 base, with 13 bases spanning the gap. The CDR3 length is 15 residues. Germline V gene data show CDR1 as MNHNS and CDR2 as SASEGT.

The chain recombines TRBV19 with TRBJ2-7; 9 bases are shared with TRBD1. The V gene's germline CDR1 is LNHDA and CDR2 SQIVND (reference sequence). V was pared by 5 bases and J by 0 bases, with 5 bases of the junction left unmatched. This CDR3 spans 15 amino acids. The CDR3 region has the DNA TGTGCCAGTAGTTTGGGACAGGGACTCTCCTACGAGCAGTACTTC. This encodes CASSLGQGLSYEQYF.

The chain has TRBV6-5 and TRBJ2-5; 10 positions agree with TRBD2. In germline, CDR1 is MNHEY, CDR2 SVGAGI. The CDR3 loop spans 14 amino acids. J was trimmed by 5 bases and V by 6 bases; bases with no gene match: 6. The chain's CDR3 is CASSLGLAMETQYF. CDR3 bases: TGTGCCAGCAGCCTGGGACTAGCGATGGAGACCCAGTACTTC.

This chain uses TRBV19 with TRBJ1-1; TRBD1 matches at 9 bases. V shed 6 bases, J shed 11 bases, and the junction held 7 bases outside the gene matches. CDR1 is LNHDA and CDR2 is SQIVND in the germline V gene (reference sequence). The CDR3 extends over 12 amino acids. This chain's CDR3 is CASSELQGAAFF. The CDR3 DNA follows: TGTGCCAGTAGCGAATTACAGGGGGCGGCTTTCTTT. Full variable domain (rest looked up from reference TRBV19 and TRBJ1-1): DGGITQSPKYLFRKEGQNVTLSCEQNLNHDAMYWYRQDPGQGLRLIYYSQIVNDFQKGDIAEGYSVSREKKESFPLTVTSAQKNPTAFYLCASSELQGAAFFGQGTRLTVV.

The J gene is TRBJ1-2, the V gene TRBV9, with D possibly TRBD1 on 5 matching bases. Trimming left V 0 bases short and J 6 bases short, with 9 bases between. The CDR3 has 13 residues. Per germline, CDR1 SGDLS and CDR2 YYNGEE. CDR3 sequence: CASSVGLGDGYTF. In nucleotides, the CDR3 is TGTGCCAGCAGCGTAGGTTTAGGGGATGGCTACACCTTC.

The CDR3, as DNA: TGTGCCAGCAGTGGCCGGAACACAGCCGACCAAGAGACCCAGTACTTC. Translated: CASSGRNTADQETQYF. The gene calls are TRBV2 and TRBJ2-5; D unclear. The CDR3 totals 16 residues. V dropped 4 bases and J dropped 0 bases, with 15 bases sitting between them. CDR1 and CDR2 (germline): SNHLY, FYNNEI.

The rearrangement uses TRBV10-3 and TRBJ1-2; the D gene is possibly TRBD1 (5 bases). The germline V gene has CDR1 ENHRY and CDR2 SYGVKD. This CDR3 comprises 13 residues. Trimming pared 9 bases from V and 8 bases from J, leaving 19 bases between. Here the CDR3 reads CAIALGQAGGYTF. The CDR3 DNA is TGTGCCATAGCATTGGGGCAGGCCGGGGGCTACACCTTC.

The rearrangement links TRBV10-3 to TRBJ1-1; TRBD1 aligns across 12 bases. The germline V gene encodes CDR1 ENHRY and CDR2 SYGVKD. V lost 6 bases, J lost 6 bases, and 5 bases stayed unmatched. CDR3 length equals 14 residues. CDR3 residues: CAIRGTGGLSEAFF. For the CDR3, the DNA is TGTGCCATCAGGGGGACAGGGGGCCTTTCTGAAGCTTTCTTT.

This chain uses TRBV27 with TRBJ1-5; D is perhaps TRBD1 (6 bases). This CDR3 is 14 amino acids long. Trimming left V 5 bases short and J 1 base short, with 9 bases between. The germline CDR1 and CDR2 sequences are MNHEY and SMNVEV (reference sequence). CDR3 loop: CASSLDRSNQPQHF. CDR3 bases: TGTGCCAGCAGTCTTGACAGGAGCAATCAGCCCCAGCATTTT.

The genes are TRBV30 and TRBJ2-1; TRBD1 matches 10 bases. This CDR3 is 13 amino acids long. Germline lookup yields CDR1 GTSNPN and CDR2 SVGIG (reference sequence). Unmatched junction bases numbered 6, after V lost 4 bases and J lost 9 bases. The DNA for the CDR3 is TGTGCCTGGACCGGGACAGGGGTTGGTGAGCAGTTCTTC. As protein: CAWTGTGVGEQFF. Complete variable domain (other parts from reference TRBV30 and TRBJ2-1): SQTIHQWPATLVQPVGSPLSLECTVEGTSNPNLYWYRQAAGRGLQLLFYSVGIGQISSEVPQNLSASRPQDRQFILSSKKLLLSDSGFYLCAWTGTGVGEQFFGPGTRLTVL.

The chain employs TRBV4-1 and TRBJ2-4, with D maybe TRBD2 (7 bases). This CDR3 comprises 16 residues. Germline V CDR1 and CDR2: MGHRA, YSYEKL. V lost 8 bases and J lost 0, with 17 bases in between. CDR3 protein: CASRYRASGAKNIQYF. The CDR3 nucleotides are TGCGCCAGCCGATACAGGGCTAGCGGAGCCAAAAACATTCAGTACTTC.